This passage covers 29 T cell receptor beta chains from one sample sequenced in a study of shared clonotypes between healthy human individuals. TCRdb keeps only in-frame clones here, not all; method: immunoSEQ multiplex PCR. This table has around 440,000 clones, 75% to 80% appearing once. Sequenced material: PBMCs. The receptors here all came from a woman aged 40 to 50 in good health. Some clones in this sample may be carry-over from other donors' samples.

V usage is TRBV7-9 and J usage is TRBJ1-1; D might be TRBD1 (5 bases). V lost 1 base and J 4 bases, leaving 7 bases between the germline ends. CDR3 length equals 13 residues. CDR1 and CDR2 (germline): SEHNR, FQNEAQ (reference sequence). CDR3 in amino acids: CASSLETATEAFF. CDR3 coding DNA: TGTGCCAGCAGCTTAGAGACAGCCACTGAAGCTTTCTTT.

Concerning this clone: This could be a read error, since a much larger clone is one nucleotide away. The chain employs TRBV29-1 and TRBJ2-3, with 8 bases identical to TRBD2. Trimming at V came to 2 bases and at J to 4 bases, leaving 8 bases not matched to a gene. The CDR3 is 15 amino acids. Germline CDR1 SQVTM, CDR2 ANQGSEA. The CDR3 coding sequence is TGCAGCGTTGAACTCTCCAGCGGGAGCCCAGATACGCAGTATTTT. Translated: CSVELSSGSPDTQYF.

This CDR3 is CASSQTPGASNEQFF. CDR3 nucleotide sequence: TGTGCCAGCAGTCAAACCCCGGGAGCTAGCAATGAGCAGTTCTTC. The chain carries TRBV6-4 and TRBJ2-1; D is possibly TRBD2 (6 bases). The V end lost 5 bases, the J end lost 6 bases, and 17 bases lay between the germline ends. Germline V gene lookup returns CDR1 MRHNA and CDR2 SNTAGT. This CDR3 region has 15 residues.

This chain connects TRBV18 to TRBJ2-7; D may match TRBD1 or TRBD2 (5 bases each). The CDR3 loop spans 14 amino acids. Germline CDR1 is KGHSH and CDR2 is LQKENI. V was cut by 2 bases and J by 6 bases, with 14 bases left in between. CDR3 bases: TGTGCCAGCTCACCAGGGGGTATTGGGACCGAGCAGTACTTC. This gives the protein CASSPGGIGTEQYF.

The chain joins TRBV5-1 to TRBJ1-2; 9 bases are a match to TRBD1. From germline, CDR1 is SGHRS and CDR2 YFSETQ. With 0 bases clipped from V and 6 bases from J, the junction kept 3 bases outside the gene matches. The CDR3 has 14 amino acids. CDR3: CASSLVTGGHGYTF. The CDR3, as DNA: TGCGCCAGCAGCTTGGTAACAGGGGGCCATGGCTACACCTTC.

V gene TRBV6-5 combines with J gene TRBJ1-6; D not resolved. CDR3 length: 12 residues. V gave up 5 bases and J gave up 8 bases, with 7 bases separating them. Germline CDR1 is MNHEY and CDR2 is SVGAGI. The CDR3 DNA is TGTGCCAGCAGTGATACTTATTCACCCCTCCACTTT. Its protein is CASSDTYSPLHF.

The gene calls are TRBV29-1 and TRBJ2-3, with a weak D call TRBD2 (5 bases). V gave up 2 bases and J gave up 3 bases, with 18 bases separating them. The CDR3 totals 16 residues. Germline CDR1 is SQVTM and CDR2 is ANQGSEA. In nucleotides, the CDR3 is TGCAGCGTTGAAATTCCCGCTAGCAGGCTTACAGATACGCAGTATTTT. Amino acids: CSVEIPASRLTDTQYF.

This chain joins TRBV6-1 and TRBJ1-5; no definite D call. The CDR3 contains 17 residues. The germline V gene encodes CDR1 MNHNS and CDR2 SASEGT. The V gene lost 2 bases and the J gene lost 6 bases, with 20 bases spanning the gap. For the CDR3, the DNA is TGTGCCAGCAGTGAACGAATCGGCGGCGGGTTGGGTCAGCCCCAGCATTTT. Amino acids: CASSERIGGGLGQPQHF.

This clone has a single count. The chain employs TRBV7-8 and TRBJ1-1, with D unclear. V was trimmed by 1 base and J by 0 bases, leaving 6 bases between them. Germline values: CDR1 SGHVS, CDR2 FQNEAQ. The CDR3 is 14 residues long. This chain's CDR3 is CASSLERLNTEAFF. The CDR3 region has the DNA TGTGCCAGCAGCTTAGAACGGTTGAACACTGAAGCTTTCTTT.

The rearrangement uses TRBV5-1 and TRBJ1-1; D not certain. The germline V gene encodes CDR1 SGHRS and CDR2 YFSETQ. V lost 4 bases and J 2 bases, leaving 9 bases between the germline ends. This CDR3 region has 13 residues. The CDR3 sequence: CASSPGVNTEAFF. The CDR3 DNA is TGCGCCAGCAGCCCCGGGGTTAACACTGAAGCTTTCTTT.

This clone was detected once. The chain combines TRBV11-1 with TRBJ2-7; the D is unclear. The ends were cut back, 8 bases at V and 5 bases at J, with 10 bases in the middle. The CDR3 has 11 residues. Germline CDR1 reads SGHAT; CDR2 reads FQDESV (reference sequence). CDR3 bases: TGTGCCAGCCTTAATGGAGACGAGCAGTACTTC. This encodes CASLNGDEQYF.

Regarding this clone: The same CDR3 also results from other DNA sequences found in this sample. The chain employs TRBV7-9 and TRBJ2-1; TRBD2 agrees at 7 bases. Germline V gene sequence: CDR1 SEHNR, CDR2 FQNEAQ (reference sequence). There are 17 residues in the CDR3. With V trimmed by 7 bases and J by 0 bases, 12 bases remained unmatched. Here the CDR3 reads CASTWGGSASSYNEQFF. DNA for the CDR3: TGTGCCAGCACCTGGGGGGGTAGCGCTAGCTCCTACAATGAGCAGTTCTTC.

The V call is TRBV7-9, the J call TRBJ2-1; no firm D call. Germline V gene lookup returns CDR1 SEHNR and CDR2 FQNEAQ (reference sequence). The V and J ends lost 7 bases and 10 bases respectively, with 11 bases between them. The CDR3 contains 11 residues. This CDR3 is CASNTPVEQFF. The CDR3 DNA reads TGTGCCAGCAACACTCCCGTCGAGCAGTTCTTC.

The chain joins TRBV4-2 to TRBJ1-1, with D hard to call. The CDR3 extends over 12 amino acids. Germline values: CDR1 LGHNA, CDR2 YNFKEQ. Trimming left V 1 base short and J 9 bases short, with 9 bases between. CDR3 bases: TGTGCCAGCAGCCAAGGCGGAGGACAAGCTTTCTTT. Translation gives CASSQGGGQAFF.

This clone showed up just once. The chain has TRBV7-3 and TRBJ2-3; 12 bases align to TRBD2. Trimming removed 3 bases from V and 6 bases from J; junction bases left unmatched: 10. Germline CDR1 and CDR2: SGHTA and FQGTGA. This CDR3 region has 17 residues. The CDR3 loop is CASSFGLAGGSGDTQYF. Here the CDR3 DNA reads TGTGCCAGCAGCTTCGGGCTAGCGGGAGGGAGCGGGGATACGCAGTATTTT.

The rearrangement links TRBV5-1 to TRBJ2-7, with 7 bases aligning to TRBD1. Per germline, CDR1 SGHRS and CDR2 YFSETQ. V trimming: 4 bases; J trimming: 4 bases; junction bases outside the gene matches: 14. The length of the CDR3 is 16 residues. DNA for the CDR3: TGCGCCAGCAGCCCGCTACCAGGGGGTGTTGGGTACGAGCAGTACTTC. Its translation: CASSPLPGGVGYEQYF.

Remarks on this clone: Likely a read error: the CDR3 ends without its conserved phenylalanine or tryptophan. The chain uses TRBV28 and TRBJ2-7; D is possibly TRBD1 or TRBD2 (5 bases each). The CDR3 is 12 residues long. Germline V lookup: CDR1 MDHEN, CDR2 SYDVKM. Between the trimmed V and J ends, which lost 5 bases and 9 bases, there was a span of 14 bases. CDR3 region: CASSVWGMGQYL. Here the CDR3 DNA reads TGTGCCAGCAGTGTCTGGGGGATGGGGCAGTACCTC.

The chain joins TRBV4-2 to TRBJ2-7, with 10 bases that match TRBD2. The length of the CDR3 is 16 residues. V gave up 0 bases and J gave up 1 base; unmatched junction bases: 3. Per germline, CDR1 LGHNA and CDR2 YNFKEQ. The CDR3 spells CASSQEATSGSYEQYF. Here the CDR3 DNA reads TGTGCCAGCAGCCAAGAAGCGACTAGCGGGTCCTACGAGCAGTACTTC.

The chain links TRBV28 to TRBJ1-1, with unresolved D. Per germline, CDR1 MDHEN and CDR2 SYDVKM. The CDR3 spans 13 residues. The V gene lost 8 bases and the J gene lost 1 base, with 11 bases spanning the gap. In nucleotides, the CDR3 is TGTGCCAGCGGCAACCATGGGAACACTGAAGCTTTCTTT. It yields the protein CASGNHGNTEAFF. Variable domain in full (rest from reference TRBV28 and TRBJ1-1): DVKVTQSSRYLVKRTGEKVFLECVQDMDHENMFWYRQDPGLGLRLIYFSYDVKMKEKGDIPEGYSVSREKKERFSLILESASTNQTSMYLCASGNHGNTEAFFGQGTRLTVV.

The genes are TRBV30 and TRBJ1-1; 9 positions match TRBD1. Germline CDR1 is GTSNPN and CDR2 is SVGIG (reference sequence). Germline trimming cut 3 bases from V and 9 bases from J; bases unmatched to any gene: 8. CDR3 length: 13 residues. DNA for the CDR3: TGTGCCTGGAGGAGGGGGACAGGGATCCAAGCTTTCTTT. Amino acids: CAWRRGTGIQAFF.

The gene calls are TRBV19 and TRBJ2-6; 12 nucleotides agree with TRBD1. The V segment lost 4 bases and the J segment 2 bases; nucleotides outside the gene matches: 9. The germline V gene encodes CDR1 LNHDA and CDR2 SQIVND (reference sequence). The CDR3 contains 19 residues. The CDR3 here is CASSTAPGQGATGANVLTF. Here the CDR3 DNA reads TGTGCCAGTAGTACTGCACCGGGACAGGGGGCAACTGGGGCCAACGTCCTGACTTTC.

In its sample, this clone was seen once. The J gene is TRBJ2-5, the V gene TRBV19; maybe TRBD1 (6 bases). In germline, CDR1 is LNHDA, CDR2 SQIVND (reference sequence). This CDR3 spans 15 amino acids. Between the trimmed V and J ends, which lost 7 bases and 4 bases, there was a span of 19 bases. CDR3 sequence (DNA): TGTGCCAGTACAAGGACAGCCTCTGGGGGAGAGACCCAGTACTTC. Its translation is CASTRTASGGETQYF.

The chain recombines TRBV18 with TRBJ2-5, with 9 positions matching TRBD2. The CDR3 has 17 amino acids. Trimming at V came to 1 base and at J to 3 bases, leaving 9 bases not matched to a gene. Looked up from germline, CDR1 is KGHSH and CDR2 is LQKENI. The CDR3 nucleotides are TGTGCCAGCTCACCACTAAATAGCGGGAGCGGCAAAGAGACCCAGTACTTC. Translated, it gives CASSPLNSGSGKETQYF.

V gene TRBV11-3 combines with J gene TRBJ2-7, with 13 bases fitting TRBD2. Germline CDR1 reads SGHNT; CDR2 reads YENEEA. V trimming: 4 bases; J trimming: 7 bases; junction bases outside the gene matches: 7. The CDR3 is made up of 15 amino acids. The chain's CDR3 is CASSSGLAGIREQYF. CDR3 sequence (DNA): TGTGCCAGCAGCTCGGGACTAGCGGGAATCCGGGAGCAGTACTTC.

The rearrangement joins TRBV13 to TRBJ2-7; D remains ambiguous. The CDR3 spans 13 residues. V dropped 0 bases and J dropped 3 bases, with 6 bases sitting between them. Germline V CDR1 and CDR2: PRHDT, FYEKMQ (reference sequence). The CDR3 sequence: CASSLGRNYEQYF. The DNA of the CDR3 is TGTGCCAGCAGCTTAGGGCGGAACTACGAGCAGTACTTC.

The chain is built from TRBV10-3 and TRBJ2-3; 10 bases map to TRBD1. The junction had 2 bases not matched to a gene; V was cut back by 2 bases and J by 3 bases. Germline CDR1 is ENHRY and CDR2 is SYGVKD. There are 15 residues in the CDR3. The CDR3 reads CAISERGQGTDTQYF. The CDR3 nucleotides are TGTGCCATCAGTGAGAGGGGACAGGGGACAGATACGCAGTATTTT.

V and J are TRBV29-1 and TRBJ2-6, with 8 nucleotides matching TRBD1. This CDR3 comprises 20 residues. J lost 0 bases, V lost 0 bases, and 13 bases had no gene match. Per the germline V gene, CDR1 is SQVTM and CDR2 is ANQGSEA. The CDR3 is CSVEDRGTTGALSGANVLTF. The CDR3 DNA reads TGCAGCGTTGAAGATAGGGGTACGACAGGGGCTCTCTCTGGGGCCAACGTCCTGACTTTC.

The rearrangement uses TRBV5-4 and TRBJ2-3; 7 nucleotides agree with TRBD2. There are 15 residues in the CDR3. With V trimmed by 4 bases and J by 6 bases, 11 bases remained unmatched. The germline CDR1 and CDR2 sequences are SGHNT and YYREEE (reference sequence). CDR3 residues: CASSPEAGEVDTQYF. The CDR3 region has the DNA TGTGCCAGCAGCCCTGAGGCGGGAGAAGTGGATACGCAGTATTTT. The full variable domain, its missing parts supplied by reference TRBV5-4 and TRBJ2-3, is ETGVTQSPTHLIKTRGQQVTLRCSSQSGHNTVSWYQQALGQGPQFIFQYYREEENGRGNFPPRFSGLQFPNYSSELNVNALELDDSALYLCASSPEAGEVDTQYFGPGTRLTVL.

Written as DNA, the CDR3 is TGTGCCAGCAGGGACACAGGGACAGACAACAATGAGCAGTTCTTC. Translation: CASRDTGTDNNEQFF. This chain uses TRBV7-3 with TRBJ2-1, with 7 bases matching TRBD1. Trimming at V came to 6 bases and at J to 5 bases, leaving 10 bases not matched to a gene. Germline lookup yields CDR1 SGHTA and CDR2 FQGTGA. The CDR3 runs to 15 residues. Complete variable domain (other parts from reference TRBV7-3 and TRBJ2-1): GAGVSQTPSNKVTEKGKYVELRCDPISGHTALYWYRQSLGQGPEFLIYFQGTGAADDSGLPNDRFFAVRPEGSVSTLKIQRTERGDSAVYLCASRDTGTDNNEQFFGPGTRLTVL.